A selection of T cell receptor beta chains follows, all from one sample in a study of neurological immune-mediated disorders. In TCRdb, the 5' RACE reads were re-called with MiXCR into one record per CDR3 protein. The sample contains roughly 74,000 distinct CDR3 sequences, 4% to 6% of which appear only once. Sequenced material: PBMCs. The receptors were gathered from a man in his late teens or twenties with multiple sclerosis. Both conserved end residues are part of each CDR3. A D gene is named only where the DNA matches it firmly. A clone size is listed for some rows: how often the clone was seen (once, few, many), or a class if it is expanded.

clone_size	j_call	d_call	v_call	cdr3_nt	cdr3_aa
many	TRBJ1-5	TRBD1	TRBV6-2/TRBV6-3	TGTGCCAGCAAGGACAGGGTGGATAGCAATCAGCCCCAGAATTTT	CASKDRVDSNQPQNF
many	TRBJ1-1	-	TRBV7-2	TGTGCCAGCAGCATCCAGGGTCGGGGGAACACTGAAGCTTTCTTT	CASSIQGRGNTEAFF
many	TRBJ2-2	-	TRBV5-6	TGTGCCAGCAGTCCGGGAACCGGGGAGCTGTTTTTT	CASSPGTGELFF
medium-sized	TRBJ2-5	-	TRBV7-3	TGTGCCAGCAGCCCCACGGGCCTCCAAGAGACCCAGTACTTC	CASSPTGLQETQYF
many	TRBJ2-2	-	TRBV9	TGTGCCAGCAGCGTAGGTCAGGGATTCACCGGGGAGCTGTTTTTT	CASSVGQGFTGELFF
-	TRBJ2-2	-	TRBV5-1	TGCGCCAGCAGCTTGGAAGGGTACACCGGGGAGCTGTTTTTT	CASSLEGYTGELFF
many	TRBJ2-7	-	TRBV5-1	TGCGCCAGCAGCTCGGACTGGAGCTCCTACGAGCAGTACTTC	CASSSDWSSYEQYF
many	TRBJ2-1	-	TRBV28	TGTGCCAGCAGTTTAGGTGGGGTTACTTACAATGAGCAGTTCTTC	CASSLGGVTYNEQFF
many	TRBJ2-3	-	TRBV12-3/TRBV12-4	TGTGCCAGCAGTTTACGTAGCACAGATACGCAGTATTTT	CASSLRSTDTQYF
many	TRBJ2-6	TRBD1	TRBV7-3	TGTGCCAGCAGCTTAACACCTCGCCTGGACAGGAACACCCCAACCTCTGGGGCCAACGTCCTGACTTTC	CASSLTPRLDRNTPTSGANVLTF
many	TRBJ2-7	-	TRBV5-5	TGTGCCAGCAGCCAACAGTTCGGCAACTCCTACGAGCAGTACTTC	CASSQQFGNSYEQYF
many	TRBJ2-3	TRBD2	TRBV7-2	TGTGCCAGCAGCTGGGGACTAGCTCTCACAGATACGCAGTATTTT	CASSWGLALTDTQYF
many	TRBJ2-7	TRBD2	TRBV12-3/TRBV12-4	TGTGCCAGCAGGACCGCGGGGAGGGCTTACGAGCAGTACTTC	CASRTAGRAYEQYF
-	TRBJ2-5	-	TRBV7-8	TGTGCCAGCAGCTTAGACAGCATCCAAGAGACCCAGTACTTC	CASSLDSIQETQYF
many	TRBJ2-7	-	TRBV7-6	TGTGCCAGCAGCTTGAGGCAGCCCTACGAGCAGTACTTC	CASSLRQPYEQYF
many	TRBJ1-2	-	TRBV10-3	TGTGCCATCAGTGATGCAGGGGTGGGAGGCTACACCTTC	CAISDAGVGGYTF
few	TRBJ2-4	-	TRBV21-1	TGTGCCAGCAGCAAAGGGTTTTTCGGGAAAATTCAGTACTTC	CASSKGFFGKIQYF
many	TRBJ1-1	-	TRBV11-2	TGTGCCAGCAGCTTAGATATGGTGGGGATGGCGTCTTTCTTT	CASSLDMVGMASFF